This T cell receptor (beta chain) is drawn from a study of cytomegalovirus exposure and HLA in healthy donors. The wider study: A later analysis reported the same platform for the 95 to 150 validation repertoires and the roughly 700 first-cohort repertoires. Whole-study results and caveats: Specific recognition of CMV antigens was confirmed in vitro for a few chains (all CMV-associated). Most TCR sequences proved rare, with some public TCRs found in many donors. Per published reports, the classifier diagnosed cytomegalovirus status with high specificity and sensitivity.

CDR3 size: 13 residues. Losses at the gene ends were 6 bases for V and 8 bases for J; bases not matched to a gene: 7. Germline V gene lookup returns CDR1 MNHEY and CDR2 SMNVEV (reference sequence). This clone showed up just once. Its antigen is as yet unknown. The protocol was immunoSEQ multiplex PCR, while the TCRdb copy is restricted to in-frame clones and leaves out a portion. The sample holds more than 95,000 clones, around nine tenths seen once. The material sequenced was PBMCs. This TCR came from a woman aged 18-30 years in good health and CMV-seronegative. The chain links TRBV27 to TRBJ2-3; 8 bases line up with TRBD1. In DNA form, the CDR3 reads TGTGCCAGCAGGGACAGGGAGGTAGTTACGCAGTATTTT. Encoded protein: CASRDREVVTQYF.